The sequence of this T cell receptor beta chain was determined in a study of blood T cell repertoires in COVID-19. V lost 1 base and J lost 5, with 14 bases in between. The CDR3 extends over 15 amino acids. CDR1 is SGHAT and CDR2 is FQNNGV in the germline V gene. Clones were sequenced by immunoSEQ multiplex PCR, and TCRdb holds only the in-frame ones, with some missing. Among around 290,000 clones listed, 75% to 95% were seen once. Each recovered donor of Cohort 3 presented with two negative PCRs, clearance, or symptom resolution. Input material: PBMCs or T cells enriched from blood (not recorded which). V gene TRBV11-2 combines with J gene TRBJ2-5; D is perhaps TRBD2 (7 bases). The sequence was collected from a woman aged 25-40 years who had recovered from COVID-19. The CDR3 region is CASSLARGGAETQYF. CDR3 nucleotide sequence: TGTGCCAGCAGCTTAGCGAGGGGGGGGGCGGAGACCCAGTACTTC.